This record covers a single T cell receptor beta chain. Its antigen is currently unknown. Primers included in the PCR were 60 Vbeta and 13 Jbeta primers. The repertoire was sequenced with immunoSEQ multiplex PCR; TCRdb's copy has only in-frame clones and lacks some. This table has some 110,000 clones, around 80% appearing once. The data derive from a study of cytomegalovirus exposure and HLA in healthy donors. In germline, CDR1 is LGHNA, CDR2 YSLEER. This CDR3 has 16 amino acids. V shed 0 bases and J 9 bases; nucleotides not matched to a gene: 9. Study outcomes and limitations: Among TCR beta chains, those listed as cytomegalovirus-associated numbered over 150.

The sample taken for sequencing was PBMCs. This sequence joins TRBV4-3 and TRBJ1-4; TRBD1 matches at 8 bases. This TCR was recovered from a man aged 30 to 45 in good health and CMV-seronegative. CDR3 coding DNA: TGCGCCAGCAGCCAAGACCTCAGGGGGACAGGCCAAAAACTGTTTTTT. Amino acids: CASSQDLRGTGQKLFF.